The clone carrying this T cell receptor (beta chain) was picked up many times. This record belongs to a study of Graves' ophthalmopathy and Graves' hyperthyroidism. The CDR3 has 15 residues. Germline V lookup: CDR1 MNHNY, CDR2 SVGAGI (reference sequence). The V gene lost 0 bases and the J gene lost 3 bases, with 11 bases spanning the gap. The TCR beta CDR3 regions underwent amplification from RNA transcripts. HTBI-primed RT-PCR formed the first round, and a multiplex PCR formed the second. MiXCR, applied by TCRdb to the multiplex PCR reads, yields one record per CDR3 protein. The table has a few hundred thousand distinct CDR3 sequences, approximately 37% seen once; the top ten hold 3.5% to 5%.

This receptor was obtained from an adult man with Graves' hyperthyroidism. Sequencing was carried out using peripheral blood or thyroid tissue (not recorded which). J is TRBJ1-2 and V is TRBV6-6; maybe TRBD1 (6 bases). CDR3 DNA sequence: TGTGCCAGCAGTTACTCCCAGGGGAATGACTATGGCTACACCTTC. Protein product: CASSYSQGNDYGYTF.